The T cell receptor beta chain described here comes from a study of vaccination effects on CD4 cells after COVID-19. In the study overall: Post-vaccine sample collection fell at a median of 72 days after the second dose.

Isolating CD4+ T cells followed about 10 days of culture. Either the mRNA-1273 or the BNT162b2 vaccine was given to participants as two doses. This CDR3 contains 14 residues. Trimming took off 1 base at V and 1 base at J, with 8 bases between the two ends. Germline loops: CDR1 SGHNT, CDR2 YYREEE (reference sequence). About this clone itself: Its antigen is unknown.

Assay used: immunoSEQ multiplex PCR; TCRdb lists only in-frame clones, some missing. The sample yields about 66,000 clones, 74% seen once. Findings of the study overall: Marked clonal contraction of both clone types appeared late after vaccination.

The input for sequencing was CD4+ T cells from PBMCs cultured without peptide, taken after COVID-19 vaccination. This chain uses TRBV5-4 with TRBJ2-5; tentatively, D is TRBD1 (6 bases). This receptor was taken from a human donor who received a COVID-19 vaccine. The CDR3 protein is CASSLLQGQETQYF. The DNA for the CDR3 is TGTGCCAGCAGCTTGCTACAGGGCCAAGAGACCCAGTACTTC.